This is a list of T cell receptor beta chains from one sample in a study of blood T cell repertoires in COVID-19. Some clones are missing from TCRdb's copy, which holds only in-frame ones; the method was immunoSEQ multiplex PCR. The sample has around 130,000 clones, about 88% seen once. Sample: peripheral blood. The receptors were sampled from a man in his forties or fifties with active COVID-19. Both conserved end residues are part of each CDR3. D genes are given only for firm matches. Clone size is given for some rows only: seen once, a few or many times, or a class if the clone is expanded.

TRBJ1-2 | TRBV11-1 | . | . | TGTGCCAGCAGCAGCGGGACAAACTATGGCTACACCTTC | CASSSGTNYGYTF
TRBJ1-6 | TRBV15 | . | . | TGTGCCACCACCCAGAAGCGTGAGGGTTCACCACCCCTCCACTTT | CATTQKREGSPPLHF
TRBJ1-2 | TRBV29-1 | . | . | TGCAGCGTTGAAGCGGGGGGGAAAGGCTACACCTTC | CSVEAGGKGYTF
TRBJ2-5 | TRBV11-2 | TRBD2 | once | TGTGCCAGCAGCTTAGTGACTAGCGGGAGTGAGACCCAGTACTTC | CASSLVTSGSETQYF
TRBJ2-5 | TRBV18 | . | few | TGTGCCAGCTCACCCCTGTTCAGAGAGACCCAGTACTTC | CASSPLFRETQYF
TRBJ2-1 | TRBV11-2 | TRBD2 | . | TGTGCCAGCAGCTTAGTGAGCGGGGAGCTTGAGCAGTTCTTC | CASSLVSGELEQFF
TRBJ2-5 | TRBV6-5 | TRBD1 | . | TGTGCCAGCAGTTACTCGGGGACAGGGGGAGAGACCCAGTACTTC | CASSYSGTGGETQYF
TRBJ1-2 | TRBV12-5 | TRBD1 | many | TGTGCTAGTGGTTTAGATGTGGACAGGATGAACTATGGCTACACCTTC | CASGLDVDRMNYGYTF
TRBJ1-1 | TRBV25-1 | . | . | TGTGCCAGCAGTTTTACAGAGAACACTGAAGCTTTCTTT | CASSFTENTEAFF
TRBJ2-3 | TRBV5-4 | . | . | TGTGCCAGCAGCTTGGCGGGTGCAGATACGCAGTATTTT | CASSLAGADTQYF
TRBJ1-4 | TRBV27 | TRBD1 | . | TGTGCCAGCAGTCCGCTTGGGACAGGGCTACCGATATTGTTTTTT | CASSPLGTGLPILFF
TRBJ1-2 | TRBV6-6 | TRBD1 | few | TGTGCCAGCAGTCAGACAGGGAATTACTATGGCTACACCTTC | CASSQTGNYYGYTF
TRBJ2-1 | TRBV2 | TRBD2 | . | TGTGCCAGCAGTGAACTAGCGGGGGTCAATGAGCAGTTCTTC | CASSELAGVNEQFF
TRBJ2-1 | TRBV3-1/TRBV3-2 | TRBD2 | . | TGTGCCAGCAGCCAAGTTCCCCGGACTAGCGGGTCCAACAATGAGCAGTTCTTC | CASSQVPRTSGSNNEQFF
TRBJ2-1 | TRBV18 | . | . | TGTGCCAGCTCACCTTTAGCCAGTAACCACAATGAGCAGTTCTTC | CASSPLASNHNEQFF
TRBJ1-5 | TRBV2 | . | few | TGTGCCAGCAGTGCTTCCCTTTCCGTCCGGCCCCAGCATTTT | CASSASLSVRPQHF
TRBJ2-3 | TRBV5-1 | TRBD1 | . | TGCGCCAGCAGCTTAGGGAGGGACAGGGGGTCCGATACGCAGTATTTT | CASSLGRDRGSDTQYF
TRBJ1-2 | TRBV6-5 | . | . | TGTGCCAGCAGTCCGGGAGCCTCCTATGGCTACACCTTC | CASSPGASYGYTF
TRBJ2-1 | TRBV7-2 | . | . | TGTGCCAGCAGTCCGATAATACAGGGAAATGAGCAGTTCTTC | CASSPIIQGNEQFF
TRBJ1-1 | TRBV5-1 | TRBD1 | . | TGCGCCAGCAGCTTTCCCGACAGGGCGGTCACTGAAGCTTTCTTT | CASSFPDRAVTEAFF
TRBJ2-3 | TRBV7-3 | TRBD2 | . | TGTGCCAGCAGCTTATCGGCTAGCGGAACCAATACGCAGTATTTT | CASSLSASGTNTQYF
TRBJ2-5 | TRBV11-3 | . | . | TGTGCCAGCAGCCCTGCACTTGCGGATGGTTTGGAGACCCAGTACTTC | CASSPALADGLETQYF